The 29 T cell receptor beta chains below come from one sample, sequenced in a study of blood T cell repertoires in COVID-19. Clones were read by immunoSEQ multiplex PCR, and TCRdb kept only the in-frame ones, dropping some. The sample lists about 160,000 clones; roughly nine tenths were seen once. Sequenced: peripheral blood. The receptors shown here come from a man in his 60s with active or convalescent COVID-19.

The chain combines TRBV19 with TRBJ2-6; no clear D gene. The CDR3 contains 14 residues. Deletions cut 7 bases from V and 4 bases from J, with 11 bases between. The germline gives CDR1 LNHDA, CDR2 SQIVND (reference sequence). CDR3 amino acids: CASNTRSGANVLTF. The DNA for the CDR3 is TGTGCCAGTAACACCAGGTCCGGGGCCAACGTCCTGACTTTC.

CDR3 bases: TGTGCCACCAGTGACAGGGGACATAACTATGGCTACACCTTC. It translates to CATSDRGHNYGYTF. The chain employs TRBV24-1 and TRBJ1-2, with D maybe TRBD1 (6 bases). This CDR3 contains 14 residues. V lost 4 bases, J lost 1 base, and 9 bases lay in between. CDR1 and CDR2 from the germline V gene are KGHDR and SFDVKD.

This clone appeared a single time. The V gene is TRBV9, the J gene TRBJ2-3, with 9 bases lining up with TRBD2. The ends lost 4 bases at V and 5 bases at J; junction bases unmatched: 8. Germline CDR1 and CDR2: SGDLS and YYNGEE. This CDR3 has 15 residues. This CDR3 is CASSSRGGRGDTQYF. As DNA, the CDR3 is TGTGCCAGCAGCTCGCGGGGGGGCCGAGGAGATACGCAGTATTTT.

The rearrangement links TRBV19 to TRBJ2-4; a possible D gene is TRBD2 (6 bases). The germline gives CDR1 LNHDA, CDR2 SQIVND (reference sequence). This CDR3 is built from 19 residues. V was trimmed by 0 bases and J by 1 base, leaving 19 bases between them. CDR3 DNA: TGTGCCAGTAGTATAGATCTGAGCGGCAGGGCGGGGGCCAAAAACATTCAGTACTTC. It is translated as CASSIDLSGRAGAKNIQYF.

The rearrangement joins TRBV19 to TRBJ1-4, with 8 bases fitting TRBD1. There are 16 residues in the CDR3. J gave up 8 bases and V 4 bases, and 12 bases lay outside the gene matches. The germline V gene encodes CDR1 LNHDA and CDR2 SQIVND (reference sequence). CDR3 DNA: TGTGCCAGTAGTAGACAGGGGACCGGGGGATTGGAAAAACTGTTTTTT. Encoded protein: CASSRQGTGGLEKLFF.

Here the CDR3 reads CASSAGTSGIYNEQFF. CDR3 DNA: TGCGCCAGCAGCGCCGGGACTAGCGGGATCTACAATGAGCAGTTCTTC. The rearrangement uses TRBV5-1 and TRBJ2-1; 13 positions agree with TRBD2. With 4 bases clipped from V and 3 bases from J, the junction kept 4 bases outside the gene matches. Germline V lookup: CDR1 SGHRS, CDR2 YFSETQ. The length of the CDR3 is 16 residues.

The J gene is TRBJ1-2, the V gene TRBV7-8; 8 bases map to TRBD1. V shed 6 bases and J 7 bases; nucleotides not matched to a gene: 10. Per the germline V gene, CDR1 is SGHVS and CDR2 is FQNEAQ. The CDR3 runs 14 residues. CDR3: CASSRDRTGPGYTF. CDR3 DNA sequence: TGTGCCAGCAGTCGAGATAGGACAGGGCCTGGCTACACCTTC.

To note about this clone: Other DNA sequences in the same sample also yield this CDR3. The chain combines TRBV27 with TRBJ1-4; 7 nucleotides agree with TRBD1. V dropped 6 bases and J dropped 5; count of bases not matched to a gene: 6. Per the germline V gene, CDR1 is MNHEY and CDR2 is SMNVEV (reference sequence). This CDR3 comprises 14 residues. This CDR3 is CASSPWTGNEKLFF. The CDR3 region has the DNA TGTGCCAGCAGCCCCTGGACAGGAAATGAAAAACTGTTTTTT.

The rearrangement uses TRBV5-4 and TRBJ2-2; TRBD2 matches 10 bases. Trimming took 0 bases from V and 1 from J; bases not matched to a gene: 3. The germline CDR1 and CDR2 sequences are SGHNT and YYREEE (reference sequence). The CDR3 is made up of 17 amino acids. CDR3 residues: CASSLEPSGRNTGELFF. CDR3 in DNA: TGTGCCAGCAGCTTGGAACCTAGCGGGAGGAACACCGGGGAGCTGTTTTTT. The whole variable domain, filled in from reference TRBV5-4 and TRBJ2-2, reads ETGVTQSPTHLIKTRGQQVTLRCSSQSGHNTVSWYQQALGQGPQFIFQYYREEENGRGNFPPRFSGLQFPNYSSELNVNALELDDSALYLCASSLEPSGRNTGELFFGEGSRLTVL.

This clone was seen only once. The chain is built from TRBV10-3 and TRBJ2-7; D gene unclear. Germline V lookup: CDR1 ENHRY, CDR2 SYGVKD. The CDR3 is 13 residues long. The V end lost 2 bases, the J end lost 0 bases, and 5 bases lay between the germline ends. CDR3 protein: CAISEGSSYEQYF. CDR3 nucleotides: TGTGCCATCAGTGAGGGCAGCTCCTACGAGCAGTACTTC.

The V and J genes are TRBV3-1 (or the pseudogene TRBV3-2) and TRBJ2-7; 9 positions match TRBD1. The CDR3 contains 15 residues. Looked up from germline, CDR1 is LGHDT and CDR2 is YNNKEL (reference sequence). The trim removed 1 base at V and 9 bases at J, leaving 10 bases unmatched. CDR3 in amino acids: CASSQVTGTGRLQYF. DNA for the CDR3: TGTGCCAGCAGCCAAGTAACCGGGACAGGGCGATTGCAGTACTTC.

The chain uses TRBV2 and TRBJ2-1; TRBD1 aligns across 8 bases. Germline V lookup: CDR1 SNHLY, CDR2 FYNNEI. The CDR3 sequence is 14 residues long. V dropped 3 bases and J dropped 9; count of bases not matched to a gene: 7. CDR3 nucleotide sequence: TGTGCCAGCAGTGAGCTCGATACAGGGGGTGAGCAGTTCTTC. Translated: CASSELDTGGEQFF.

A single count supports this clone. This chain joins TRBV9 and TRBJ2-3; D possibly corresponds to TRBD2 (5 bases). The ends were cut back, 0 bases at V and 2 bases at J, with 16 bases in the middle. Germline assignment: CDR1 SGDLS and CDR2 YYNGEE. This CDR3 is 17 amino acids long. The CDR3 DNA is TGTGCCAGCAGCGTAGGTTTTCGGGGAGCAACCACAGATACGCAGTATTTT. Translation gives CASSVGFRGATTDTQYF.

This chain joins TRBV5-6 and TRBJ2-5; 8 bases align to TRBD1. Germline trimming cut 3 bases from V and 5 bases from J; bases unmatched to any gene: 9. CDR3 length: 15 amino acids. CDR1 and CDR2 (germline): SGHDT, YYEEEE. The CDR3 nucleotides read TGTGCCAGCAGCTCCGACAGGGGAATGTTGGAGACCCAGTACTTC. Translated, it gives CASSSDRGMLETQYF. Looking up the rest from reference TRBV5-6 and TRBJ2-5 gives the full variable domain: DAGVTQSPTHLIKTRGQQVTLRCSPKSGHDTVSWYQQALGQGPQFIFQYYEEEERQRGNFPDRFSGHQFPNYSSELNVNALLLGDSALYLCASSSDRGMLETQYFGPGTRLLVL.

The CDR3 here is CASSLFGTGGYNYGYTF. For the CDR3, the DNA is TGTGCCAGCAGTTTATTCGGGACAGGGGGGTATAACTATGGCTACACCTTC. The gene calls are TRBV27 and TRBJ1-2, with 11 nucleotides matching TRBD1. The CDR3 runs to 17 residues. Germline CDR1 reads MNHEY; CDR2 reads SMNVEV (reference sequence). J was trimmed by 1 base and V by 1 base; bases with no gene match: 5.

This clone turned up a few times. The junction and the germline gene differ at one end; a read error may be behind it. The rearrangement links TRBV29-1 to TRBJ2-7, with 7 bases identical to TRBD1. Per the germline V gene, CDR1 is SQVTM and CDR2 is ANQGSEA. The CDR3 contains 11 residues. The CDR3 spells CSVEDRVEQYF. Here the CDR3 DNA reads TGCAGCGTGGAAGACAGGGTCGAGCAGTACTTC.

Only one count was recorded for this clone. The gene calls are TRBV7-9 and TRBJ1-2; possible D gene TRBD1, 6 bases. CDR1 is SEHNR and CDR2 is FQNEAQ in the germline V gene (reference sequence). There are 12 residues in the CDR3. Trimming pared 4 bases from V and 4 bases from J, leaving 7 bases between. CDR3 residues: CASSSDSYGYTF. The CDR3 nucleotides read TGTGCCAGCAGCTCGGACAGCTATGGCTACACCTTC. Combining the CDR3 with reference TRBV7-9 and TRBJ1-2 gives the whole variable domain DTGVSQNPRHKITKRGQNVTFRCDPISEHNRLYWYRQTLGQGPEFLTYFQNEAQLEKSRLLSDRFSAERPKGSFSTLEIQRTEQGDSAMYLCASSSDSYGYTFGSGTRLTVV.

The chain joins TRBV10-2 to TRBJ2-4, with 7 bases matching TRBD2. Germline CDR1 and CDR2: WSHSY and SAAADI. V was pared by 3 bases and J by 1 base, with 6 bases of the junction left unmatched. The CDR3 loop spans 16 amino acids. CDR3 sequence reads: CASSDWGGSAKNIQYF. The CDR3 DNA reads as TGCGCCAGCAGTGATTGGGGCGGGAGCGCCAAAAACATTCAGTACTTC.

CDR3 region: CASKRLDSYNEQFF. The CDR3 bases are TGTGCCAGCAAAAGACTAGACTCCTACAATGAGCAGTTCTTC. This sequence joins TRBV5-6 and TRBJ2-1; D may be TRBD2 (6 bases). This CDR3 contains 14 residues. From germline, CDR1 is SGHDT and CDR2 YYEEEE. V was cut by 6 bases and J by 0 bases, with 10 bases left in between.

CDR3 in amino acids: CSVAPRSGNYGYTF. The CDR3 DNA follows: TGCAGCGTTGCTCCAAGGTCGGGGAACTATGGCTACACCTTC. The V and J genes are TRBV29-1 and TRBJ1-2, with D hard to call. The CDR3 loop spans 14 amino acids. V was cut by 4 bases and J by 2 bases, with 14 bases left in between. The V gene's germline CDR1 is SQVTM and CDR2 ANQGSEA.

The chain has TRBV7-2 and TRBJ1-1; 10 bases agree with TRBD1. The CDR3 totals 14 residues. V trimming: 7 bases; J trimming: 3 bases; junction bases outside the gene matches: 5. The germline V gene has CDR1 SGHTA and CDR2 FQGNSA. The CDR3 coding sequence is TGTGCCAGCACTGTGGACAGGGGGGACACTGAAGCTTTCTTT. Residues: CASTVDRGDTEAFF.

The chain combines TRBV6-6 with TRBJ1-1; no clear D gene. The CDR3 totals 14 residues. Trimming pared 0 bases from V and 5 bases from J, leaving 10 bases between. The germline CDR1 and CDR2 sequences are MNHNY and SVGAGI (reference sequence). CDR3 residues: CASSYSGLRTEAFF. The CDR3 DNA reads TGTGCCAGCAGTTACTCCGGGTTAAGGACTGAAGCTTTCTTT.

The gene calls are TRBV6-2 or TRBV6-3 and TRBJ2-3; possibly TRBD1 for D (6 bases). The CDR3 is 18 amino acids. With 2 bases removed from V and 2 bases from J, the gap between germline ends came to 20 bases. CDR1 and CDR2 (germline): MNHEY, SVGEGT. The CDR3 DNA reads as TGTGCCAGCAGTTACCCGTCGGCAGGGGATATCAACACAGATACGCAGTATTTT. Amino acid sequence: CASSYPSAGDINTDTQYF.

The chain links TRBV18 to TRBJ1-2; D uncertain. The CDR3 runs to 14 residues. Per the germline V gene, CDR1 is KGHSH and CDR2 is LQKENI. V lost 3 bases and J lost 6, with 14 bases in between. The CDR3 region is CASSPPGSRDGYTF. CDR3 nucleotides: TGTGCCAGCTCACCCCCCGGGTCCCGAGATGGCTACACCTTC.

This clone was seen only once. The rearrangement uses TRBV7-8 and TRBJ2-1; TRBD1 agrees at 7 bases. CDR1 is SGHVS and CDR2 is FQNEAQ in the germline V gene. This CDR3 spans 14 amino acids. The ends lost 3 bases at V and 6 bases at J; junction bases unmatched: 5. In DNA, the CDR3 is TGTGCCAGCAGCTTGCAGGGGGATCGCAATGAGCAGTTCTTC. It yields the protein CASSLQGDRNEQFF.

This sequence joins TRBV18 and TRBJ1-2, with TRBD1 identical over 12 bases. The CDR3 is 14 residues long. V lost 4 bases to trimming and J lost 7 bases; unmatched junction nucleotides: 4. Germline CDR1 is KGHSH and CDR2 is LQKENI. CDR3 sequence: CASSLGTGGSGYTF. In DNA form, the CDR3 reads TGTGCCAGCTCACTTGGGACAGGGGGCAGTGGCTACACCTTC.

CDR3 residues: CASRPPGQGDYGYTF. The CDR3 DNA follows: TGCGCCAGCAGACCACCGGGACAGGGGGACTATGGCTACACCTTC. The chain employs TRBV5-1 and TRBJ1-2, with 11 bases identical to TRBD1. Germline-derived CDR1 and CDR2 are SGHRS and YFSETQ. This CDR3 comprises 15 residues. Germline trimming cut 5 bases from V and 3 bases from J; bases unmatched to any gene: 6.

This chain uses TRBV27 with TRBJ2-1; 11 bases match TRBD1. There are 15 residues in the CDR3. After removal of 6 bases from V and 4 bases from J, the junction contained 5 bases not matched to a gene. Looked up from germline, CDR1 is MNHEY and CDR2 is SMNVEV (reference sequence). For the CDR3, the DNA is TGTGCCAGCAGCCGGACAGGGGGCCTTTACAATGAGCAGTTCTTC. This encodes CASSRTGGLYNEQFF.

The chain uses TRBV19 and TRBJ1-3; the D gene is possibly TRBD1 (6 bases). The germline gives CDR1 LNHDA, CDR2 SQIVND (reference sequence). This CDR3 contains 17 residues. The ends were cut back, 5 bases at V and 5 bases at J, with 22 bases in the middle. CDR3: CASSSTGFSGLRNTIYF. The CDR3 DNA sequence: TGTGCCAGTAGTTCTACAGGGTTTTCGGGTCTACGAAACACCATATATTTT.